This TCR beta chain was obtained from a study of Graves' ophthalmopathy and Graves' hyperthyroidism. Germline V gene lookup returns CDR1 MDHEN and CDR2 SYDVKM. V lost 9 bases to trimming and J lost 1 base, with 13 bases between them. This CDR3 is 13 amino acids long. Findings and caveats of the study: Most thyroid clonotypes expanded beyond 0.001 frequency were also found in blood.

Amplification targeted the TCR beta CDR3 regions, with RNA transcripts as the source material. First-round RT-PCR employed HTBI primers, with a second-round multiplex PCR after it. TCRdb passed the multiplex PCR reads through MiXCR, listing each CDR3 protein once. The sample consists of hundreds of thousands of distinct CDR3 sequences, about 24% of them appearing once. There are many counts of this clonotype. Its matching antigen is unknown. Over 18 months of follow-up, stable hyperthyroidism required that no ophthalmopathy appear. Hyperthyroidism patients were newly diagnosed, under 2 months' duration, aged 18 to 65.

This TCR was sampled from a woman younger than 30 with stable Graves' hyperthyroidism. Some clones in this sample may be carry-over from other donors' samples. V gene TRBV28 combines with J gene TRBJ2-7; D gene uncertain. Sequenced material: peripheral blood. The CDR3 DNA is TGTGCCAGTTACAAACCCGGGTCCTACGAGCAGTACTTC. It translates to CASYKPGSYEQYF.